These 28 T cell receptor beta chains were all obtained from the same sample, sequenced in a study of T cells after yellow fever vaccination. TCRdb reprocessed the 5' RACE reads with MiXCR, giving one entry per CDR3 protein. Here the sample spans just under 600,000 distinct CDR3 sequences, roughly 12% being singletons. This material consisted of PBMCs, taken on the day of the yellow fever booster vaccination. These receptors originate from a man aged 30 to 45 who received the YFV17D yellow fever vaccine.

Concerning this clonotype itself: A much bigger clone sits one base away, suggesting this may be a read error. The chain uses TRBV20-1 and TRBJ2-1; D is undetermined. Looked up from germline, CDR1 is DFQATT and CDR2 is SNEGSKA (reference sequence). The CDR3 is 10 amino acids. DNA for the CDR3: TGCATTGCTATGGTGGGCCCAGAGTTCTTC. Protein product: CIAMVGPEFF.

V is TRBV27 and J is TRBJ2-3; D unclear. V gave up 3 bases and J gave up 1 base, with 11 bases separating them. The CDR3 spans 15 residues. Germline CDR1 and CDR2: MNHEY and SMNVEV (reference sequence). The CDR3 region has the DNA TGTGCCAGCAGTTTCGGTCTGTACGGCACAGATACGCAGTATTTT. Its protein is CASSFGLYGTDTQYF.

This clonotype was seen only a few times. The chain carries TRBV4-1 and TRBJ1-5; D unresolved. V was shortened by 1 base and J by 4 bases, with 11 bases between the two germline ends. The length of the CDR3 is 15 residues. CDR1 is MGHRA, CDR2 YSYEKL, per germline. CDR3 region: CASSQVETPNQPQHF. DNA of the CDR3: TGCGCCAGCAGCCAAGTCGAGACACCTAATCAGCCCCAGCATTTT.

This chain connects TRBV27 to TRBJ2-1; tentatively, D is TRBD2 (7 bases). Germline CDR1 reads MNHEY; CDR2 reads SMNVEV (reference sequence). Trimming pared 5 bases from V and 5 bases from J, leaving 13 bases between. The CDR3 totals 14 residues. The CDR3, as DNA: TGTGCCAGCAGTCCCCAGGGGACTAACAATGAGCAGTTCTTC. Encoded protein: CASSPQGTNNEQFF.

A few counts support this clonotype. V gene TRBV30 combines with J gene TRBJ2-5; no firm D call. This CDR3 is 10 amino acids long. Germline CDR1 and CDR2: GTSNPN and SVGIG (reference sequence). Trimming pared 5 bases from V and 3 bases from J, leaving 4 bases between. Written as DNA, the CDR3 is TGTGCCTGGGGGAAAGAGACCCAGTACTTC. Protein: CAWGKETQYF.

The chain couples TRBV6-2 or TRBV6-3 to TRBJ2-7; 10 nucleotides align to TRBD1. CDR3 length: 15 residues. In germline, CDR1 is MNHEY, CDR2 SVGEGT. J lost 3 bases, V lost 2 bases, and 4 bases had no gene match. Here the CDR3 reads CASSYPGQGFYEQYF. DNA for the CDR3: TGTGCCAGCAGTTACCCGGGACAGGGGTTCTACGAGCAGTACTTC.

This chain uses TRBV7-2 with TRBJ2-2; 7 bases agree with TRBD2. V dropped 1 base and J dropped 4; count of bases not matched to a gene: 6. The CDR3 spans 16 residues. The V gene's germline CDR1 is SGHTA and CDR2 FQGNSA. CDR3 nucleotide sequence: TGTGCCAGCAGCTTAGATGCGGGAGTGATCACCGGGGAGCTGTTTTTT. The encoded protein is CASSLDAGVITGELFF.

This clonotype was observed a few times. J is TRBJ2-7 and V is TRBV13; 9 bases are a match to TRBD2. CDR1 is PRHDT and CDR2 is FYEKMQ in the germline V gene (reference sequence). The CDR3 runs to 16 residues. The trim removed 1 base at V and 5 bases at J, leaving 9 bases unmatched. The CDR3 sequence: CASSLVAAGGLDEQYF. CDR3 nucleotides: TGTGCCAGCAGCTTAGTGGCGGCGGGAGGGCTGGACGAGCAGTACTTC. The full variable domain, rest sourced from reference TRBV13 and TRBJ2-7, is AAGVIQSPRHLIKEKRETATLKCYPIPRHDTVYWYQQGPGQDPQFLISFYEKMQSDKGSIPDRFSAQQFSDYHSELNMSSLELGDSALYFCASSLVAAGGLDEQYFGPGTRLTVT.

This chain links TRBV2 with TRBJ2-3, with D possibly being TRBD2 (5 bases). This CDR3 spans 15 amino acids. Germline V gene lookup returns CDR1 SNHLY and CDR2 FYNNEI. V was pared by 7 bases and J by 6 bases, with 20 bases between. The CDR3 DNA is TGTGCCAGCACTCCCTTGATTGTTCCGGGGGATACGCAGTATTTT. It translates to CASTPLIVPGDTQYF.

This clonotype was recorded a few times. The chain joins TRBV3-1 to TRBJ2-7, with 11 bases aligning to TRBD2. Germline CDR1 LGHDT, CDR2 YNNKEL (reference sequence). The ends lost 10 bases at V and 6 bases at J; junction bases unmatched: 2. The CDR3 covers 11 residues. CDR3 in DNA: TGTGCCACTACTAGCGGGGGCGAGCAGTACTTC. As protein: CATTSGGEQYF.

The rearrangement links TRBV6-2 or TRBV6-3 to TRBJ2-1, with D possibly TRBD2 on 5 matching bases. Germline CDR1 is MNHEY and CDR2 is SVGEGT. V lost 2 bases and J lost 1, with 9 bases in between. The CDR3 covers 15 residues. This CDR3 reads CASSYGSLSYNEQFF. The CDR3, as DNA: TGTGCCAGCAGTTACGGGAGCCTATCCTACAATGAGCAGTTCTTC.

As concerns this clonotype: At one end the junction does not follow the germline gene, possibly because of a read error. The J gene is TRBJ2-4, the V gene TRBV20-1, with TRBD1 matching 10 bases. The CDR3 has 18 amino acids. Germline loops: CDR1 DFQATT, CDR2 SNEGSKA (reference sequence). CDR3 amino acids: CSANLPRQGATTENILYF. The DNA for the CDR3 is TGCAGTGCAAACCTGCCAAGACAGGGGGCGACTACGGAAAACATTCTGTACTTC.

The chain recombines TRBV4-2 with TRBJ2-2; no clear D gene. CDR1 and CDR2 from the germline V gene are LGHNA and YNFKEQ. The V end was cut by 3 bases, the J end by 1 base, with 3 bases between. This CDR3 is built from 13 residues. The CDR3 is CASSQENTGELFF. In DNA form, the CDR3 reads TGTGCCAGCAGCCAGGAGAACACCGGGGAGCTGTTTTTT.

This clonotype was seen a handful of times. This chain uses TRBV12-3 or TRBV12-4 with TRBJ2-1; D is undetermined. This CDR3 has 15 amino acids. V lost 5 bases to trimming and J lost 8 bases, with 19 bases between them. For the CDR3, the DNA is TGTGCCAGCAGTAACCGGCGGCTGGCAGTTGATGAGCAGTTCTTC. Its protein is CASSNRRLAVDEQFF.

This clonotype was picked up a small number of times. The V call is TRBV29-1, the J call TRBJ2-1; D not resolved. Per the germline V gene, CDR1 is SQVTM and CDR2 is ANQGSEA. V was cut by 7 bases and J by 3 bases, with 4 bases left in between. The CDR3 totals 10 residues. CDR3 DNA: TGCAGCGGTGACTACAATGAGCAGTTCTTC. Amino acid sequence: CSGDYNEQFF.

The rearrangement links TRBV5-5 to TRBJ2-7, with 8 nucleotides matching TRBD2. J gave up 4 bases and V 0 bases, and 6 bases lay outside the gene matches. Germline lookup yields CDR1 SGHKS and CDR2 YYEKEE (reference sequence). The CDR3 is 15 amino acids. The DNA for the CDR3 is TGTGCCAGCAGCTTGGAAACTAGCGGTTTATACGAGCAGTACTTC. Its protein is CASSLETSGLYEQYF.

The chain recombines TRBV11-2 with TRBJ2-6; 9 positions match TRBD1. The CDR3 runs 18 residues. CDR1 and CDR2 (germline): SGHAT, FQNNGV. V dropped 5 bases and J dropped 4; count of bases not matched to a gene: 12. The CDR3 bases are TGTGCCAGCAGCGAGGGACAGGGTATCTTCTCCGGGGCCAACGTCCTGACTTTC. Protein sequence: CASSEGQGIFSGANVLTF.

This clonotype came up many times. The gene calls are TRBV12-3 or TRBV12-4 and TRBJ2-2, with 7 positions matching TRBD2. Trimming took 9 bases from V and 6 from J; bases not matched to a gene: 4. The CDR3 spans 12 residues. The CDR3 here is CASTSEAGELFF. The DNA of the CDR3 is TGTGCCAGTACTAGCGAGGCCGGGGAGCTGTTTTTT.

This clonotype was seen at least ten times. This rearrangement joins TRBV3-1 to TRBJ2-5; 12 positions match TRBD2. Germline-derived CDR1 and CDR2 are LGHDT and YNNKEL (reference sequence). The V segment lost 4 bases and the J segment 4 bases; nucleotides outside the gene matches: 7. This CDR3 region has 16 residues. The CDR3 reads CASSRRLAGVSETQYF. The CDR3 bases are TGTGCCAGCAGCCGCAGACTAGCGGGAGTTTCAGAGACCCAGTACTTC.

The chain carries TRBV20-1 and TRBJ2-3; 8 nucleotides match TRBD2. The CDR3 is made up of 14 amino acids. Germline V lookup: CDR1 DFQATT, CDR2 SNEGSKA (reference sequence). V was pared by 2 bases and J by 2 bases, with 3 bases of the junction left unmatched. CDR3 sequence reads: CSARLAGDTDTQYF. CDR3 DNA: TGCAGTGCTAGACTAGCGGGTGACACAGATACGCAGTATTTT.

This clonotype was seen more than once but under ten times. V gene TRBV7-2 combines with J gene TRBJ2-7, with D uncertain. The CDR3 is 12 residues long. Germline CDR1 SGHTA, CDR2 FQGNSA. V lost 4 bases to trimming and J lost 7 bases, with 11 bases between them. CDR3 loop: CASSSVFEEQYF. The CDR3 DNA sequence: TGTGCCAGCAGCTCCGTTTTTGAGGAGCAGTACTTC. Full variable domain (rest looked up from reference TRBV7-2 and TRBJ2-7): GAGVSQSPSNKVTEKGKDVELRCDPISGHTALYWYRQSLGQGLEFLIYFQGNSAPDKSGLPSDRFSAERTGGSVSTLTIQRTQQEDSAVYLCASSSVFEEQYFGPGTRLTVT.

Only a few counts were recorded for this clonotype. The V and J genes are TRBV5-1 and TRBJ2-7, with 10 positions matching TRBD1. There are 18 residues in the CDR3. Germline CDR1 is SGHRS and CDR2 is YFSETQ. V trimming: 6 bases; J trimming: 4 bases; junction bases outside the gene matches: 19. CDR3 bases: TGCGCCAGCATCAACTCCCCTGCCGGGACAGGGGTTTTATACGAGCAGTACTTC. It specifies CASINSPAGTGVLYEQYF.

This clonotype was detected ten times or more. In DNA, the CDR3 is TGTGCCAGTACCCCAGGACGTCGCAATGAGCAGTTCTTC. Protein product: CASTPGRRNEQFF. This sequence joins TRBV19 and TRBJ2-1; D is unclear. Trimming took off 7 bases at V and 6 bases at J, with 13 bases between the two ends. In germline, CDR1 is LNHDA, CDR2 SQIVND (reference sequence). This CDR3 is 13 amino acids long.

The chain combines TRBV6-5 with TRBJ2-7; D ambiguous. The V end was cut by 0 bases, the J end by 2 bases, with 14 bases between. CDR3 length: 16 residues. Germline loops: CDR1 MNHEY, CDR2 SVGAGI. This CDR3 is CASSYSWTVATYEQYF. CDR3 nucleotide sequence: TGTGCCAGCAGTTACTCTTGGACGGTCGCGACCTACGAGCAGTACTTC.

This clonotype occurred many times. The chain uses TRBV7-2 and TRBJ2-1; 8 bases agree with TRBD2. This CDR3 contains 15 residues. Germline V gene lookup returns CDR1 SGHTA and CDR2 FQGNSA. J gave up 2 bases and V 5 bases, and 5 bases lay outside the gene matches. The CDR3 protein is CASSESGSTYNEQFF. In DNA form, the CDR3 reads TGTGCCAGCAGCGAGAGCGGGAGCACCTACAATGAGCAGTTCTTC.

Only a few counts were recorded for this clonotype. The genes are TRBV5-1 and TRBJ2-1; 7 bases are a match to TRBD2. This CDR3 has 15 amino acids. Germline V gives CDR1 SGHRS, CDR2 YFSETQ. Trimming at V came to 3 bases and at J to 1 base, leaving 4 bases not matched to a gene. In DNA form, the CDR3 reads TGCGCCAGCAGCTCTCTAGCGGAGTCCTACAATGAGCAGTTCTTC. Protein sequence: CASSSLAESYNEQFF.

The sample holds a few counts of this clonotype. The rearrangement links TRBV7-2 to TRBJ1-6, with D uncertain. V was pared by 4 bases and J by 7 bases, with 14 bases between. CDR3 size: 15 residues. Germline values: CDR1 SGHTA, CDR2 FQGNSA. The CDR3 is CASSSDLGNNSPLHF. DNA for the CDR3: TGTGCCAGCAGCTCCGACTTGGGGAACAATTCACCCCTCCACTTT.

A few counts support this clonotype. The gene calls are TRBV21-1 and TRBJ2-3; TRBD1, the table's D call, was not compared with the DNA. TRBV21-1 is classified as a pseudogene. The CDR3 has 16 residues. CDR3 sequence: CASSTGQGWRGDTQYF. In nucleotides, the CDR3 is TGTGCCAGCAGCACCGGACAGGGGTGGCGGGGGGATACGCAGTATTTT.